The 6 T cell receptor beta chains presented below share a single source sample, sequenced in a study of blood T cell repertoires in COVID-19. Profiling relied on immunoSEQ multiplex PCR, and the TCRdb table lists in-frame clones only, not all of them. Of a few hundred thousand clones in the sample, around 83% were seen once. Sample: peripheral blood. These receptors came from a middle-aged woman who had recovered from COVID-19.

The chain carries TRBV7-2 and TRBJ2-1, with TRBD1 matching over 9 bases. Germline trimming cut 3 bases from V and 4 bases from J; bases unmatched to any gene: 7. CDR3 size: 16 residues. Germline assignment: CDR1 SGHTA and CDR2 FQGNSA. The CDR3 DNA reads TGTGCCAGCAGCTTGGACGGGACAGGGAGATACAATGAGCAGTTCTTC. Translating it yields CASSLDGTGRYNEQFF.

V usage is TRBV2 and J usage is TRBJ1-2, with 8 bases fitting TRBD1. CDR1 and CDR2 from the germline V gene are SNHLY and FYNNEI. There are 14 residues in the CDR3. V lost 6 bases and J lost 4; bases outside the gene matches: 7. The CDR3 DNA sequence: TGTGCCAGCAGCGAGACGACAGGGGCCTATGGCTACACCTTC. Protein sequence: CASSETTGAYGYTF.

This chain connects TRBV19 to TRBJ2-3; no firm D call. CDR3 length: 13 residues. CDR1 and CDR2 (germline): LNHDA, SQIVND (reference sequence). V lost 10 bases, J lost 2 bases, and 13 bases lay in between. DNA of the CDR3: TGTGCCACCCAGTTCCAGAACACAGATACGCAGTATTTT. Protein product: CATQFQNTDTQYF.

The rearrangement links TRBV3-1 (or the pseudogene TRBV3-2) to TRBJ2-6; D is perhaps TRBD2 (6 bases). The CDR3 spans 14 residues. The V end was cut by 4 bases, the J end by 3 bases, with 7 bases between. CDR1 is LGHDT and CDR2 is YNNKEL in the germline V gene (reference sequence). Here the CDR3 reads CASSREDGANVLTF. In DNA form, the CDR3 reads TGTGCCAGCAGCCGGGAGGATGGGGCCAACGTCCTGACTTTC.

This sequence joins TRBV7-2 and TRBJ2-5, with no clear D. The V end lost 5 bases, the J end lost 2 bases, and 6 bases lay between the germline ends. This CDR3 is built from 12 residues. Per germline, CDR1 SGHTA and CDR2 FQGNSA. The CDR3 DNA sequence: TGTGCCAGCAGCCCGGGTCAAGAGACCCAGTACTTC. Translation gives CASSPGQETQYF.

The V gene is TRBV27, the J gene TRBJ2-3; tentative D call: TRBD2 (6 bases). The V and J ends lost 6 bases and 4 bases respectively, with 14 bases between them. The CDR3 runs 14 residues. The germline V gene encodes CDR1 MNHEY and CDR2 SMNVEV (reference sequence). CDR3 loop: CASRNAGSADTQYF. The CDR3 coding sequence is TGTGCCAGCAGGAACGCGGGGTCGGCAGATACGCAGTATTTT.